This paragraph covers one TCR beta chain sequence. This record comes from a study of identical twins. Each CDR3 protein gets one entry after TCRdb re-called the 5' RACE reads with MiXCR. The sample contains 450,000 to 500,000 distinct CDR3 sequences, 13% to 15% of which appear only once. This sample was shared with a second study, whose subject was yellow fever vaccine responses in identical twins.

The receptor was isolated from a woman under 30 in good health. The sequenced sample was CD4+ T cells sorted from blood.

The CDR3 DNA reads as TGTGCCAGCAGTCCCATGACGGCCGGCCTGGGGGGCTACACCTTC. Its protein product is CASSPMTAGLGGYTF. The rearrangement uses TRBV25-1 and TRBJ1-2; D unclear. The V gene's germline CDR1 is MGHDK and CDR2 SYGVNS. The V end was cut by 5 bases, the J end by 8 bases, with 21 bases between. This CDR3 has 15 amino acids.